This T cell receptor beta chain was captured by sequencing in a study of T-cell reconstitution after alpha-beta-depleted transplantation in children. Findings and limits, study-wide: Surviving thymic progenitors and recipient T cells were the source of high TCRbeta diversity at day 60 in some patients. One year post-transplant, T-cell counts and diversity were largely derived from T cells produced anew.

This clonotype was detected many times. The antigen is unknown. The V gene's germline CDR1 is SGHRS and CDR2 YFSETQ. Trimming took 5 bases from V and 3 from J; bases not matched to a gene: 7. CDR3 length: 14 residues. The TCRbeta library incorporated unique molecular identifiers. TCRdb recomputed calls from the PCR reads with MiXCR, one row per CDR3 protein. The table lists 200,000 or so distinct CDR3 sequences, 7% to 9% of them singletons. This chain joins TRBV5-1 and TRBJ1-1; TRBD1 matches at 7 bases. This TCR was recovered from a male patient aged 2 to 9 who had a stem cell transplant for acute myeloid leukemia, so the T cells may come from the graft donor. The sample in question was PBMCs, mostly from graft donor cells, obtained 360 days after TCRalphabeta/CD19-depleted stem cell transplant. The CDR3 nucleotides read TGCGCCAGCAGGTTGACAGGGTATGACACTGAAGCTTTCTTT. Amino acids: CASRLTGYDTEAFF.